Shown below are 21 T cell receptor beta chains from a single sample sequenced in a study of OX40 agonist ivuxolimab in advanced cancers. TCRdb's table, derived via immunoSEQ multiplex PCR, lists solely in-frame clones and lacks some. The sample holds 30,000 to 35,000 clones; around nine tenths are singletons and the top ten take 8.5% to 9.5%. The sample was CD4+ or CD8+ T cells sorted from blood, taken in a trial of the OX40 agonist ivuxolimab. The receptors originated from an adult with an advanced solid tumor such as melanoma, head and neck, liver or kidney cancer.

A single count supports this clone. This chain links TRBV6-5 with TRBJ2-3; D is ambiguous. V dropped 2 bases and J dropped 2 bases, with 5 bases sitting between them. The CDR3 consists of 13 residues. In germline, CDR1 is MNHEY, CDR2 SVGAGI. The chain's CDR3 is CASSYRTTDTQYF. The CDR3 DNA sequence: TGTGCCAGCAGTTACAGGACCACAGATACGCAGTATTTT.

V usage is TRBV6-5 and J usage is TRBJ1-1; D is possibly TRBD1 (6 bases). The CDR3 is 15 residues long. From germline, CDR1 is MNHEY and CDR2 SVGAGI. The V and J ends lost 6 bases and 1 base respectively, with 15 bases between them. Here the CDR3 reads CASRSSGATNTEAFF. The CDR3 nucleotides are TGTGCCAGCAGGTCGTCAGGGGCCACGAACACTGAAGCTTTCTTT.

This rearrangement joins TRBV14 to TRBJ2-1; 7 bases fit TRBD1. Looked up from germline, CDR1 is SGHDN and CDR2 is FVKESK. This CDR3 comprises 17 residues. With V trimmed by 0 bases and J by 9 bases, 14 bases remained unmatched. The DNA for the CDR3 is TGTGCCAGCAGCCAAGAGGGACAGCGAACAAGGGGTGGTGAGCAGTTCTTC. This translates into CASSQEGQRTRGGEQFF.

This clone was seen only a few times. The chain combines TRBV27 with TRBJ1-1; D is undetermined. In germline, CDR1 is MNHEY, CDR2 SMNVEV (reference sequence). Trimming cost V 5 bases and J 6 bases, with 19 bases left between them. The CDR3 is 15 amino acids. In DNA form, the CDR3 reads TGTGCCAGCAGTCAATACCGCGGGGTGGGGTCTGAAGCTTTCTTT. Translated, it gives CASSQYRGVGSEAFF.

This chain links TRBV6-5 with TRBJ2-5, with a tentative D call TRBD1 (6 bases). Between the trimmed V and J ends, which lost 4 bases and 1 base, there was a span of 10 bases. CDR1 is MNHEY, CDR2 SVGAGI, per germline. CDR3 length equals 14 residues. In nucleotides, the CDR3 is TGTGCCAGCAGTTTACAGGGCCCCCAAGAGACCCAGTACTTC. The encoded protein is CASSLQGPQETQYF.

This clone was picked up one time. This chain joins TRBV2 and TRBJ2-7, with TRBD2 matching 11 bases. The CDR3 has 16 amino acids. In germline, CDR1 is SNHLY, CDR2 FYNNEI. With 6 bases clipped from V and 3 bases from J, the junction kept 10 bases outside the gene matches. The CDR3 loop is CASSDTIAGGLYEQYF. CDR3 nucleotide sequence: TGTGCCAGCAGCGACACCATAGCGGGAGGGCTCTACGAGCAGTACTTC. The whole variable domain, filled in from reference TRBV2 and TRBJ2-7, reads EPEVTQTPSHQVTQMGQEVILRCVPISNHLYFYWYRQILGQKVEFLVSFYNNEISEKSEIFDDQFSVERPDGSNFTLKIRSTKLEDSAMYFCASSDTIAGGLYEQYFGPGTRLTVT.

CDR3 region: CASGSDGGFYNEQFF. CDR3 DNA: TGTGCTAGTGGTTCGGATGGGGGTTTTTACAATGAGCAGTTCTTC. The chain carries TRBV12-5 and TRBJ2-1, with D tentatively TRBD1 or TRBD2 (5 bases each). The CDR3 consists of 15 residues. V was shortened by 4 bases and J by 4 bases, with 14 bases between the two germline ends. Germline CDR1 LGHNT, CDR2 FRNRAP.

The chain couples TRBV28 to TRBJ2-7; 8 bases agree with TRBD2. CDR1 and CDR2 (germline): MDHEN, SYDVKM. The CDR3 contains 14 residues. V was clipped by 5 bases and J by 9 bases; unmatched bases: 12. Here the CDR3 DNA reads TGTGCCAGCAGTCCGGGGGGGACTCACAAGTCGCAGTACTTC. This codes for CASSPGGTHKSQYF. The variable domain in full, with the rest retrieved from reference TRBV28 and TRBJ2-7, is DVKVTQSSRYLVKRTGEKVFLECVQDMDHENMFWYRQDPGLGLRLIYFSYDVKMKEKGDIPEGYSVSREKKERFSLILESASTNQTSMYLCASSPGGTHKSQYFGPGTRLTVT.

The genes are TRBV6-5 and TRBJ2-7, with 7 bases aligning to TRBD1. Germline CDR1 reads MNHEY; CDR2 reads SVGAGI. The CDR3 has 14 residues. Germline trimming cut 8 bases from V and 3 bases from J; bases unmatched to any gene: 10. CDR3 loop: CASAEHRDSYEQYF. The CDR3 DNA reads TGTGCCAGCGCTGAGCACCGGGACAGCTACGAGCAGTACTTC.

The chain combines TRBV6-1 with TRBJ2-7, with 7 nucleotides matching TRBD1. This CDR3 contains 14 residues. Germline V lookup: CDR1 MNHNS, CDR2 SASEGT. V gave up 7 bases and J gave up 2 bases; unmatched junction bases: 8. The CDR3 reads CASNSAGGTYEQYF. In nucleotides, the CDR3 is TGTGCCAGCAATTCTGCAGGGGGTACCTACGAGCAGTACTTC.

This chain links TRBV7-9 with TRBJ2-1, with 10 bases aligning to TRBD1. CDR1 and CDR2 from the germline V gene are SEHNR and FQNEAQ (reference sequence). CDR3 size: 16 residues. The V gene end was trimmed by 5 bases and the J gene end by 2 bases; junction bases not matched to a gene: 6. DNA of the CDR3: TGTGCCAGCAGCGCCCGCGGACAGGGGGCCTACAATGAGCAGTTCTTC. This codes for CASSARGQGAYNEQFF.

The chain combines TRBV6-1 with TRBJ2-5; D may be TRBD1 (6 bases). In germline, CDR1 is MNHNS, CDR2 SASEGT. The CDR3 is 14 residues long. Trimming took off 6 bases at V and 5 bases at J, with 16 bases between the two ends. DNA of the CDR3: TGTGCCAGCAGCGACCCCAACAGGGTTGAGACCCAGTACTTC. This codes for CASSDPNRVETQYF.

Of note for this clone: The identical CDR3 is also encoded by other nucleotide sequences in the sample. The chain carries TRBV5-1 and TRBJ2-1, with D unclear. V was trimmed by 0 bases and J by 4 bases, leaving 2 bases between them. Per the germline V gene, CDR1 is SGHRS and CDR2 is YFSETQ. This CDR3 spans 12 amino acids. CDR3: CASSLDYNEQFF. The CDR3 nucleotides are TGCGCCAGCAGCTTGGATTACAATGAGCAGTTCTTC.

The table lists this clone with a count of one. The chain carries TRBV5-1 and TRBJ2-1; D not certain. The CDR3 covers 13 residues. CDR1 and CDR2 from the germline V gene are SGHRS and YFSETQ. V lost 7 bases and J lost 5, with 13 bases in between. The CDR3 DNA reads TGCGCCAGCTGCCTAATACCTAACAATGAGCAGTTCTTC. Its translation is CASCLIPNNEQFF.

The J gene is TRBJ2-4, the V gene TRBV6-5, with a weak D call TRBD2 (5 bases). The germline V gene encodes CDR1 MNHEY and CDR2 SVGAGI. CDR3 length: 14 amino acids. Trimming shortened V by 5 bases and J by 0 bases, and 8 bases separated the two germline ends. CDR3 residues: CASSRTLAKNIQYF. The CDR3 DNA sequence: TGTGCCAGCAGTAGGACTTTAGCCAAAAACATTCAGTACTTC.

V and J are TRBV10-3 and TRBJ2-1; D is undetermined. The germline CDR1 and CDR2 sequences are ENHRY and SYGVKD. CDR3 length equals 13 residues. Between the trimmed V and J ends, which lost 11 bases and 6 bases, there was a span of 17 bases. The CDR3 sequence: CAARVEYRNEQFF. In DNA, the CDR3 is TGTGCCGCGAGAGTTGAATATCGCAATGAGCAGTTCTTC.

The gene calls are TRBV6-6 and TRBJ1-4; D possibly corresponds to TRBD1 (6 bases). Deletions cut 6 bases from V and 0 bases from J, with 8 bases between. This CDR3 has 14 residues. Germline lookup yields CDR1 MNHNY and CDR2 SVGAGI (reference sequence). The CDR3 nucleotides read TGTGCCAGCAGATCAGGGGCAACTAATGAAAAACTGTTTTTT. Translating it yields CASRSGATNEKLFF.

J is TRBJ1-6 and V is TRBV6-5; 9 bases agree with TRBD1. CDR1 is MNHEY, CDR2 SVGAGI, per germline. V shed 0 bases and J 10 bases; nucleotides not matched to a gene: 7. This CDR3 is built from 16 residues. The CDR3 sequence: CASSYSTGGVASPLHF. CDR3 DNA sequence: TGTGCCAGCAGTTACTCCACAGGGGGCGTTGCCTCACCCCTCCACTTT.

This chain links TRBV5-5 with TRBJ2-1; TRBD1 is a possible D gene (5 bases). CDR1 and CDR2 (germline): SGHKS, YYEKEE (reference sequence). V lost 0 bases and J lost 0, with 7 bases in between. The CDR3 is made up of 15 amino acids. The CDR3 nucleotides read TGTGCCAGCAGCTTGGGGGGCGCCTCCTACAATGAGCAGTTCTTC. This gives the protein CASSLGGASYNEQFF.

The chain has TRBV7-9 and TRBJ1-1, with D tentatively TRBD1 (5 bases). The CDR3 has 13 residues. V was trimmed by 8 bases and J by 1 base, leaving 11 bases between them. CDR1 is SEHNR and CDR2 is FQNEAQ in the germline V gene (reference sequence). The CDR3 loop reads CASSVGRNTEAFF. CDR3 bases: TGTGCCAGCTCCGTGGGGCGGAACACTGAAGCTTTCTTT.

V gene TRBV27 combines with J gene TRBJ2-7; 8 nucleotides align to TRBD1. The trim removed 6 bases at V and 4 bases at J, leaving 11 bases unmatched. The V gene's germline CDR1 is MNHEY and CDR2 SMNVEV (reference sequence). The CDR3 sequence is 15 residues long. CDR3 sequence reads: CASSTRKQGGYEQYF. DNA for the CDR3: TGTGCCAGCAGCACCAGGAAACAGGGGGGATACGAGCAGTACTTC.